This T cell receptor (beta chain) was identified during a study of CD8+ T cells in alopecia areata. Indicated treatment: oral pan-JAK inhibitor, 5-10 mg twice daily. Obtained from alopecia areata patients were lesional scalp punch biopsies along with peripheral blood. The sequencing template was cDNA reverse transcribed from extracted RNA. The protocol was immunoSEQ multiplex PCR, while the TCRdb copy is restricted to in-frame clones and leaves out a portion. The table lists around 120,000 clones, around 58% of them singletons, with about 31% in the top ten. The V gene lost 7 bases and the J gene lost 7 bases, with 14 bases spanning the gap. This CDR3 comprises 13 residues. The V gene's germline CDR1 is SNHLY and CDR2 FYNNEI.

This chain connects TRBV2 to TRBJ1-3; D is unresolved. The sequences come from CD8+ T cells sorted from blood, collected at week 4, from a patient treated with tofacitinib. The receptor was isolated from a human donor with alopecia areata. The chain's CDR3 is CASTRGSGNTIYF. For the CDR3, the DNA is TGTGCCAGCACGAGAGGTTCGGGGAACACCATATATTTT.